One and the same sample provided the 10 T cell receptor beta chains below, sequenced in a study of blood T cells in healthy people across ages. With a J-beta primer mix and a sample-barcoded 5' primer, a second PCR ran roughly 6 to 11 cycles. MiXCR, run by TCRdb on the 5' RACE reads, gives a single entry per CDR3 protein. Of hundreds of thousands of distinct CDR3 sequences in the sample, roughly 50% were seen once. Sequencing was carried out using blood. Receptors were obtained from a man aged 35-49 years in good health.

The J gene is TRBJ2-7, the V gene TRBV20-1; TRBD2 matches 12 bases. Germline assignment: CDR1 DFQATT and CDR2 SNEGSKA (reference sequence). V gave up 0 bases and J gave up 5 bases; unmatched junction bases: 8. This CDR3 region has 16 residues. In DNA form, the CDR3 reads TGCAGTGCTAGAGATGTCGCTCTAGCGGGGGGGCACGAGCAGTACTTC. It encodes CSARDVALAGGHEQYF.

The chain joins TRBV7-2 to TRBJ2-5; a possible D gene is TRBD2 (6 bases). The germline CDR1 and CDR2 sequences are SGHTA and FQGNSA. V shed 1 base and J shed 4 bases, with 19 bases lying between them. The length of the CDR3 is 17 residues. The CDR3 DNA follows: TGTGCCAGCAGCTTAGTTAGGGCCAGCGGGTGGGGAGAGACCCAGTACTTC. Protein sequence: CASSLVRASGWGETQYF.

The V gene is TRBV25-1, the J gene TRBJ2-7; D gene uncertain. Trimming removed 4 bases from V and 3 bases from J, with 10 bases in between. CDR1 and CDR2 from the germline V gene are MGHDK and SYGVNS. The CDR3 extends over 13 amino acids. The CDR3 sequence is CASSGYQDYEQYF. DNA of the CDR3: TGTGCCAGCAGTGGTTACCAGGACTACGAGCAGTACTTC.

This chain uses TRBV12-3 or TRBV12-4 with TRBJ2-4; D remains ambiguous. The CDR3 is made up of 15 amino acids. Deletions cut 0 bases from V and 3 bases from J, with 9 bases between. The DNA for the CDR3 is TGTGCCAGCAGTTTAGCGGTGGGCGGCAAAAACATTCAGTACTTC. Amino acids: CASSLAVGGKNIQYF.

V gene TRBV27 combines with J gene TRBJ1-4; TRBD1 matches 8 bases. V was pared by 5 bases and J by 11 bases, with 10 bases of the junction left unmatched. This CDR3 is built from 14 residues. CDR1 is MNHEY and CDR2 is SMNVEV in the germline V gene (reference sequence). The CDR3 sequence is CASSLAGGLDKLFF. The DNA of the CDR3 is TGTGCCAGCAGTCTAGCAGGGGGCTTGGACAAACTGTTTTTT.

The J gene is TRBJ2-1, the V gene TRBV25-1; D might be TRBD1 (6 bases). The ends were cut back, 3 bases at V and 8 bases at J, with 20 bases in the middle. Germline V gene lookup returns CDR1 MGHDK and CDR2 SYGVNS. The CDR3 is 16 amino acids. CDR3 in DNA: TGTGCCAGCAGTGAGCACCTAAGACAGGAACGAGATGAGCAGTTCTTC. Its translation: CASSEHLRQERDEQFF.

This clonotype was seen only a few times. V usage is TRBV29-1 and J usage is TRBJ1-2; D is unresolved. The V end was cut by 4 bases, the J end by 2 bases, with 14 bases between. The V gene's germline CDR1 is SQVTM and CDR2 ANQGSEA. The CDR3 sequence is 14 residues long. The CDR3 spells CSVGMDLRNYGYTF. DNA of the CDR3: TGCAGCGTTGGAATGGACCTCCGGAACTATGGCTACACCTTC.

This clonotype came up a few times. The chain links TRBV5-1 to TRBJ2-1; TRBD2 matches at 7 bases. The CDR3 is 14 residues long. V trimming: 0 bases; J trimming: 6 bases; junction bases outside the gene matches: 3. CDR1 and CDR2 from the germline V gene are SGHRS and YFSETQ. In DNA form, the CDR3 reads TGCGCCAGCAGCTTGGGCGGGGGTCCCAATGAGCAGTTCTTC. Its translation: CASSLGGGPNEQFF.

The J gene is TRBJ1-4, the V gene TRBV14; TRBD1 aligns across 7 bases. Trimming took 3 bases from V and 8 from J; bases not matched to a gene: 6. This CDR3 comprises 14 residues. Germline CDR1 is SGHDN and CDR2 is FVKESK. CDR3 loop: CASSHNRGSEKLFF. CDR3 in DNA: TGTGCCAGCAGCCACAACAGGGGATCGGAAAAACTGTTTTTT.

This chain uses TRBV6-2 or TRBV6-3 with TRBJ1-5; TRBD1 might be the D (5 bases). Trimming removed 0 bases from V and 10 bases from J, with 16 bases in between. CDR1 is MNHEY, CDR2 SVGEGT, per germline. The CDR3 runs to 15 residues. CDR3 DNA sequence: TGTGCCAGCAGTTACTCGGGACCTTCACACCCTCCCCAGCATTTT. It encodes CASSYSGPSHPPQHF.